Given below is one T cell receptor beta chain in context. In its sample, this clonotype was seen a few times. What this receptor recognizes is not known. The input lacks base qualities; no much larger clone sits a single base away. This record belongs to a study of blood T cells in healthy people across ages (dated by TCRdb to between 2015 and 2017). About the study as a whole: Template switching captured roughly one uniquely barcoded TCR beta cDNA molecule per two T cells in model experiments. Two additional independent replicas of 1 million unique cDNA reads from the same blood draw were analyzed for two donors (one aged 18 to 30 and one aged 80 or older). To track age-related changes in TCR beta repertoire diversity, the study relied on deep sequencing normalized with unique cDNA molecular identifiers. Four age groups were formed from the donors: young (average approximately 17 years), middle-aged (approximately 40), aged (about 62) and long-lived (about 75). Donors of different ages were randomly distributed across sequencing lanes to avoid experimental bias.

From its cysteine to its phenylalanine, the CDR3 spans 12 amino acids. Only the CDR3 DNA is retained, 36 bases long and in frame from the first base. V gives up 5 bases and J gives up 8 bases, and the segment between their germline ends measures 9 bases. As encoded in the germline V gene, CDR1 is SGHVS while CDR2 is FQNEAQ. The library was generated by 5' RACE. The sample was run on an Illumina HiSeq 2500. A second PCR of roughly 7 to 12 cycles was run with a J-beta primer mix and a sample-barcoded 5' primer. A unique molecular identifier was introduced onto each TCR beta cDNA molecule by a template-switch 5' adaptor carrying 12 random nucleotides. Each sample yielded at least 3 million CDR3-containing paired-end reads. All of the RNA was converted into first-strand cDNA using the Mint cDNA synthesis kit, with a TRBC-specific oligonucleotide serving as the primer. All cDNA was treated with uracil-DNA glycosylase and then went through a first 18-cycle PCR with the universal primers M1SS and BC2_uni_R. Per the authors' processing: Normalization of each sample was performed by random selection of 1 million high-quality reads, each carrying a distinct molecular identifier. Reads sharing molecular identifiers were discarded rather than binned into consensus sequences. MiTCR, with a Q25 quality threshold and the strictest error-elimination algorithm, was used for CDR3 identification, clonotype clustering and error correction. A nonparametric unseen species model with Euler transformation was used to estimate a lower bound on total TCR beta diversity. In TCRdb, the public reads were trimmed at Q25 with fastp and aligned with MiXCR, with productive beta chains retained. Records with the same CDR3 protein are collapsed into one entry carrying the most frequent genes and DNA. In this record, the V and J calls reflect TCRdb's handling and not the investigators' own analysis. The table for this sample lists roughly 680,000 distinct CDR3 sequences; around 50% of them were counted only once. The top ten hold roughly 14% of the sample.

Donors were a few dozen systemically healthy Caucasian individuals from Russia aged roughly 6 to 90 years. Each donor gave approximately 9.3 milliliters of peripheral blood, collected into EDTA-treated Vacutainer tubes. PBMCs were isolated by Ficoll-Paque density-gradient centrifugation, with at least 6 million obtained per sample. Trizol reagent was used to extract total RNA from PBMCs, with at least 5 micrograms per sample. Naive CD45RAhigh/CD27high T cell percentages were measured by flow cytometry on a PBMC aliquot from every donor. The paper as a whole reports these results and caveats: Donor CMV infection status was unknown, potentially confounding age-related changes in expanded clonotypes. The percentage of naive T cells measured by flow cytometry correlated strongly with observed TCR beta diversity. Because profiling used bulk unsorted PBMCs, naive and antigen-experienced compartments could not be compared conclusively. Observed TCR beta diversity per million T cells fell roughly linearly with age, and a significant reduction was already apparent by age around 44. Estimates of total diversity based on one million sequenced T cells were regarded as lower bounds and as underestimates. Compared with the aged group, more naive CD4+ T cells, fewer expanded clones and increased TCR diversity were shown by the long-lived group, suggesting age selection.

The chain was built from TRBV7-8 and TRBJ1-4; a confident D gene designation cannot be given. The receptor's source is a woman of 80 years or more in good health. Material: blood. The base sequence is TGTGCCAGCAGCCCCAGGCGGGAAAAACTGTTTTTT. Its protein is CASSPRREKLFF.